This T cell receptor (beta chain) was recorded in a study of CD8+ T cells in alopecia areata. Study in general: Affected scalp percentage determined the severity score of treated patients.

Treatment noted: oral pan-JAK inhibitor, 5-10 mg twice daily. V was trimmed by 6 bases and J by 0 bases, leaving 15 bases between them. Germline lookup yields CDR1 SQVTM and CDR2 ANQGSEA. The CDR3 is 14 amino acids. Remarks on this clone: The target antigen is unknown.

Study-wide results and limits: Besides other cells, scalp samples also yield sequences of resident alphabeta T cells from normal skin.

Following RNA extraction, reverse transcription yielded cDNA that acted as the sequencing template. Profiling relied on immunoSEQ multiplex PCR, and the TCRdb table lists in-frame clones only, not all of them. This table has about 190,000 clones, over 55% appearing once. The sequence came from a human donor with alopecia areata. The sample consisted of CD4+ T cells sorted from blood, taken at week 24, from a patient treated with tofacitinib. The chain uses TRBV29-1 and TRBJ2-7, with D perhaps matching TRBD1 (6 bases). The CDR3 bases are TGCAGCGTGAAGGGGGTGTCGAGCTCCTACGAGCAGTACTTC. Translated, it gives CSVKGVSSSYEQYF.